These 24 T cell receptor beta chains came from one sample sequenced in a study of radiotherapy plus CTLA-4 blockade in lung cancer. TCRdb's copy holds only in-frame clones and misses some; the assay was immunoSEQ multiplex PCR. In the table there are roughly 100,000 clones, around 83% of which are singletons. The sequencing here drew on peripheral blood, taken from a patient treated with radiotherapy plus ipilimumab. All receptors derive from a human donor with non-small cell lung cancer that progressed on radiotherapy plus ipilimumab.

This clone was counted a single time. CDR3 coding DNA: TGTGCCAGCAAGACCCGCGGGGGCGCAAGGTTCTACGAGCAGTACTTC. Protein: CASKTRGGARFYEQYF. V usage is TRBV28 and J usage is TRBJ2-7, with a possible D match to TRBD2 (7 bases). Per the germline V gene, CDR1 is MDHEN and CDR2 is SYDVKM. Trimming stripped 7 bases from V and 3 bases from J, with 22 bases between. There are 16 residues in the CDR3.

V usage is TRBV6-5 and J usage is TRBJ2-5; D gene unclear. The V end lost 4 bases, the J end lost 5 bases, and 11 bases lay between the germline ends. Germline assignment: CDR1 MNHEY and CDR2 SVGAGI. The CDR3 covers 13 residues. CDR3 residues: CASSSGWMETQYF. CDR3 DNA sequence: TGTGCCAGCAGTTCAGGTTGGATGGAGACCCAGTACTTC.

In the case of this clone: An end of the junction differs from the germline gene, which may be a read error. V usage is TRBV27 and J usage is TRBJ2-5; no firm D call. CDR3 size: 12 residues. Germline-derived CDR1 and CDR2 are MNHEY and SMNVEV (reference sequence). CDR3 protein: CASSPNQETQYF. CDR3 bases: TGTGCCAGCAGCCCAAACCAGGAGACCCAGTACTTC.

The CDR3 reads CASSDGTGDYGYTF. As DNA, the CDR3 is TGTGCCAGCAGCGACGGGACAGGGGACTATGGCTACACCTTC. The chain employs TRBV9 and TRBJ1-2; 10 nucleotides line up with TRBD1. Losses at the gene ends were 3 bases for V and 3 bases for J; bases not matched to a gene: 2. The CDR3 runs 14 residues. Per germline, CDR1 SGDLS and CDR2 YYNGEE.

The sample holds a few counts of this clone. This sequence joins TRBV19 and TRBJ2-7; 7 bases line up with TRBD1. V shed 1 base, J shed 0 bases, and the junction held 3 bases outside the gene matches. Germline V gene data show CDR1 as LNHDA and CDR2 as SQIVND (reference sequence). The CDR3 loop spans 15 amino acids. The CDR3 DNA is TGTGCCAGTAGTATAGCGGGACAGAGCTCCTACGAGCAGTACTTC. Translating gives CASSIAGQSSYEQYF.

This sequence joins TRBV5-6 and TRBJ1-1; the D gene is possibly TRBD1 (6 bases). Trimming shortened V by 4 bases and J by 11 bases, and 24 bases separated the two germline ends. The CDR3 has 15 residues. Germline V gene data show CDR1 as SGHDT and CDR2 as YYEEEE. CDR3 residues: CASSPGVGTMRSAFF. For the CDR3, the DNA is TGTGCCAGCAGCCCCGGGGTCGGGACAATGCGGTCCGCTTTCTTT.

V usage is TRBV18 and J usage is TRBJ2-5; D might be TRBD1 or TRBD2, each matching 5 bases. The CDR3 has 15 residues. Trimming took 0 bases from V and 1 from J, leaving 9 bases between them. CDR1 and CDR2 from the germline V gene are KGHSH and LQKENI. This chain's CDR3 is CASSPPGRIQETQYF. Here the CDR3 DNA reads TGTGCCAGCTCACCACCGGGACGGATCCAAGAGACCCAGTACTTC.

The DNA for the CDR3 is TGCGCCAGCAGCTTTGATTCGGGAGAGACCCAGTACTTC. Its translation: CASSFDSGETQYF. The V gene is TRBV5-1, the J gene TRBJ2-5; D is ambiguous. The V end was cut by 2 bases, the J end by 4 bases, with 9 bases between. This CDR3 has 13 residues. From germline, CDR1 is SGHRS and CDR2 YFSETQ. Supplemented by reference TRBV5-1 and TRBJ2-5, the full variable domain reads KAGVTQTPRYLIKTRGQQVTLSCSPISGHRSVSWYQQTPGQGLQFLFEYFSETQRNKGNFPGRFSGRQFSNSRSEMNVSTLELGDSALYLCASSFDSGETQYFGPGTRLLVL.

The rearrangement links TRBV6-1 to TRBJ2-7; the match to TRBD1 covers 11 bases. The CDR3 spans 15 residues. From germline, CDR1 is MNHNS and CDR2 SASEGT. The V and J ends lost 6 bases and 3 bases, in that order; junction bases with no gene match: 7. In DNA form, the CDR3 reads TGTGCCAGCAGGATGGGACAGGGGGGGTACTACGAGCAGTACGTC. Translating it yields CASRMGQGGYYEQYV.

The chain links TRBV7-9 to TRBJ2-1; weak D call: TRBD2 (6 bases). V gave up 7 bases and J gave up 7 bases, with 29 bases separating them. This CDR3 has 18 amino acids. Germline assignment: CDR1 SEHNR and CDR2 FQNEAQ (reference sequence). Here the CDR3 reads CASNGAGNRDGKRNEQFF. The CDR3, as DNA: TGTGCCAGCAACGGGGCGGGAAACCGGGACGGTAAGAGGAATGAGCAGTTCTTC.

The genes are TRBV19 and TRBJ2-7, with 8 bases identical to TRBD2. The CDR3 has 15 amino acids. V lost 4 bases and J lost 4; bases outside the gene matches: 9. Germline V CDR1 and CDR2: LNHDA, SQIVND (reference sequence). CDR3 sequence reads: CASSKEAGDGYEQYF. The DNA for the CDR3 is TGTGCCAGTAGTAAGGAAGCGGGAGATGGGTACGAGCAGTACTTC.

J is TRBJ2-1 and V is TRBV9; no definite D call. Trimming stripped 0 bases from V and 7 bases from J, with 5 bases between. There are 12 residues in the CDR3. The germline V gene encodes CDR1 SGDLS and CDR2 YYNGEE. The CDR3 DNA follows: TGTGCCAGCAGCGTAGTCTCTAATGAGCAGTTCTTC. This translates into CASSVVSNEQFF.

CDR3 sequence (DNA): TGTGCCAGCAGCGTAGGCGAGGGGGATTACGAGCAGTACTTC. Translating it yields CASSVGEGDYEQYF. V and J are TRBV9 and TRBJ2-7; perhaps TRBD1 as D (6 bases). CDR3 length: 14 amino acids. The V and J ends lost 0 bases and 4 bases respectively, with 11 bases between them. Germline CDR1 is SGDLS and CDR2 is YYNGEE.

This chain uses TRBV7-9 with TRBJ2-1; the D gene is possibly TRBD2 (5 bases). V lost 5 bases to trimming and J lost 0 bases, with 11 bases between them. The CDR3 sequence is 15 residues long. Germline assignment: CDR1 SEHNR and CDR2 FQNEAQ (reference sequence). Written as DNA, the CDR3 is TGTGCCAGCAGCGCCAGCGGTCGCTCCTACAATGAGCAGTTCTTC. It codes for CASSASGRSYNEQFF.

This clone was counted only a few times. The chain is built from TRBV5-4 and TRBJ2-2, with D possibly being TRBD2 (6 bases). The CDR3 contains 17 residues. CDR1 SGHNT and CDR2 YYREEE come from the germline V gene (reference sequence). V shed 3 bases and J shed 1 base, with 16 bases lying between them. This CDR3 is CASSSGSGLLNTGELFF. CDR3 nucleotide sequence: TGTGCCAGCAGCTCGGGTTCGGGACTCTTGAACACCGGGGAGCTGTTTTTT.

This clone was seen just once. The CDR3 loop is CASSQAPTGGWDEQYF. The CDR3 DNA follows: TGCGCCAGCAGCCAAGCCCCGACAGGGGGCTGGGACGAGCAGTACTTC. V gene TRBV4-1 combines with J gene TRBJ2-7; 10 nucleotides line up with TRBD1. Germline loops: CDR1 MGHRA, CDR2 YSYEKL. This CDR3 spans 16 amino acids. V gave up 1 base and J gave up 5 bases; unmatched junction bases: 8.

The chain employs TRBV5-1 and TRBJ1-3, with 7 positions matching TRBD1. The trim removed 4 bases at V and 0 bases at J, leaving 10 bases unmatched. The CDR3 has 17 amino acids. Germline values: CDR1 SGHRS, CDR2 YFSETQ. This CDR3 reads CASSPDGTALSGNTIYF. CDR3 coding DNA: TGCGCCAGCAGCCCGGACGGGACAGCTCTCTCTGGAAACACCATATATTTT.

This clone was counted between two and nine times. The CDR3 here is CASTTLGQSTDTQYF. CDR3 bases: TGCGCCAGCACCACACTGGGGCAGAGCACAGATACGCAGTATTTT. The chain joins TRBV5-1 to TRBJ2-3; tentatively, D is TRBD1 (5 bases). The CDR3 runs to 15 residues. The V end lost 6 bases, the J end lost 0 bases, and 14 bases lay between the germline ends. Germline V lookup: CDR1 SGHRS, CDR2 YFSETQ. Combining the CDR3 with reference TRBV5-1 and TRBJ2-3 gives the whole variable domain KAGVTQTPRYLIKTRGQQVTLSCSPISGHRSVSWYQQTPGQGLQFLFEYFSETQRNKGNFPGRFSGRQFSNSRSEMNVSTLELGDSALYLCASTTLGQSTDTQYFGPGTRLTVL.

This chain uses TRBV5-4 with TRBJ2-5, with a possible D match to TRBD1 (5 bases). The CDR3 is 13 amino acids. The V and J ends lost 1 base and 5 bases respectively, with 9 bases between them. From germline, CDR1 is SGHNT and CDR2 YYREEE (reference sequence). The CDR3 DNA reads as TGTGCCAGCAGCTTGAAGGGGATGGAGACCCAGTACTTC. Its translation is CASSLKGMETQYF.

The V call is TRBV6-5, the J call TRBJ2-1, with D possibly being TRBD1 (6 bases). The CDR3 is 14 amino acids. The germline gives CDR1 MNHEY, CDR2 SVGAGI. V was cut by 5 bases and J by 3 bases, with 11 bases left in between. CDR3 region: CASSTRTVYNEQFF. CDR3 DNA sequence: TGTGCCAGCAGTACAAGGACAGTCTACAATGAGCAGTTCTTC.

The CDR3 DNA is TGTGCCAGCACCCCCTCGGGGCTTCCGAATCAGCCCCAGCATTTT. This sequence encodes CASTPSGLPNQPQHF. The chain joins TRBV7-9 to TRBJ1-5; TRBD1 might be the D (5 bases). This CDR3 spans 15 amino acids. V was trimmed by 7 bases and J by 4 bases, leaving 17 bases between them. CDR1 and CDR2 from the germline V gene are SEHNR and FQNEAQ (reference sequence).

This clone has just a few counts. V is TRBV10-3 and J is TRBJ1-2, with TRBD1 matching over 9 bases. In germline, CDR1 is ENHRY, CDR2 SYGVKD. The V segment lost 6 bases and the J segment 4 bases; nucleotides outside the gene matches: 3. This CDR3 spans 13 amino acids. The CDR3 DNA follows: TGTGCCATCAGCGGACAGGGGACCTATGGCTACACCTTC. Its translation is CAISGQGTYGYTF.

The V call is TRBV5-1, the J call TRBJ2-6; D perhaps matches TRBD2 (5 bases). From germline, CDR1 is SGHRS and CDR2 YFSETQ. CDR3 length equals 19 residues. V was shortened by 0 bases and J by 1 base, with 17 bases between the two germline ends. The CDR3: CASSLEPGLIASGANVLTF. The CDR3 DNA follows: TGCGCCAGCAGCTTGGAGCCGGGCCTAATAGCGTCTGGGGCCAACGTCCTGACTTTC.

This chain connects TRBV5-4 to TRBJ2-1, with D tentatively TRBD2 (5 bases). The ends were cut back, 2 bases at V and 4 bases at J, with 19 bases in the middle. The CDR3 covers 17 residues. CDR1 and CDR2 (germline): SGHNT, YYREEE (reference sequence). The CDR3 bases are TGTGCCAGCAGCTTTGGTTCGGTAGCGAGACAATACAATGAGCAGTTCTTC. It translates to CASSFGSVARQYNEQFF.